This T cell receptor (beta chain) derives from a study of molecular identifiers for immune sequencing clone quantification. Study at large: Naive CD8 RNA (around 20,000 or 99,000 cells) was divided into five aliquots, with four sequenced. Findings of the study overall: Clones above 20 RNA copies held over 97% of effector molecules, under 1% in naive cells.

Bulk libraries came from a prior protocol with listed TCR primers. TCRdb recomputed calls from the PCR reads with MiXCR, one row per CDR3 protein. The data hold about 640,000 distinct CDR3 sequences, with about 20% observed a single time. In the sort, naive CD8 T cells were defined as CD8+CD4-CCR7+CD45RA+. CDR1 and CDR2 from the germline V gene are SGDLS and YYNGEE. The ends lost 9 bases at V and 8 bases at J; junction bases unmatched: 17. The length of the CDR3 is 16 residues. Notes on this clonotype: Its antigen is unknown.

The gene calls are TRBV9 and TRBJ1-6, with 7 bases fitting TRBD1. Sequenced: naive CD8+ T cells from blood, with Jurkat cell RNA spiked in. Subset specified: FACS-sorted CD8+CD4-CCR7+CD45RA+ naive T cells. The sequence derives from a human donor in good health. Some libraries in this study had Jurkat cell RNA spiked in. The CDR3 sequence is CAIPLGQGDYDSPLHF. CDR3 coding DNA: TGTGCCATCCCGCTGGGCCAGGGGGATTATGATTCACCCCTCCACTTT. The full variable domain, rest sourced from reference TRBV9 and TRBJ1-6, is DSGVTQTPKHLITATGQRVTLRCSPRSGDLSVYWYQQSLDQGLQFLIQYYNGEERAKGNILERFSAQQFPDLHSELNLSSLELGDSALYFCAIPLGQGDYDSPLHFGNGTRLTVT.